This TCR beta chain was found in a study of T-cell reconstitution after alpha-beta-depleted transplantation in children. This clonotype came up a few times. TCRbeta library preparation incorporated unique molecular identifiers. TCRdb fed the PCR reads into MiXCR, producing one record per CDR3 protein. Counted here are 100,000 or so distinct CDR3 sequences, 23% occurring once; the ten biggest clones make up over 20%. With 6 bases clipped from V and 1 base from J, the junction kept 3 bases outside the gene matches. Germline V gene sequence: CDR1 SQVTM, CDR2 ANQGSEA. The CDR3 runs 12 residues. This material consisted of PBMCs, taken before TCRalphabeta/CD19-depleted stem cell transplant. This chain links TRBV29-1 with TRBJ2-7, with 7 bases lining up with TRBD1. This TCR derives from a boy between 2 and 10 years old with acute lymphoblastic leukemia, due to receive a stem cell transplant. Here the CDR3 DNA reads TGCAGCGTCCTGACAGGGTCCTACGAGCAGTACTTC. Protein: CSVLTGSYEQYF.